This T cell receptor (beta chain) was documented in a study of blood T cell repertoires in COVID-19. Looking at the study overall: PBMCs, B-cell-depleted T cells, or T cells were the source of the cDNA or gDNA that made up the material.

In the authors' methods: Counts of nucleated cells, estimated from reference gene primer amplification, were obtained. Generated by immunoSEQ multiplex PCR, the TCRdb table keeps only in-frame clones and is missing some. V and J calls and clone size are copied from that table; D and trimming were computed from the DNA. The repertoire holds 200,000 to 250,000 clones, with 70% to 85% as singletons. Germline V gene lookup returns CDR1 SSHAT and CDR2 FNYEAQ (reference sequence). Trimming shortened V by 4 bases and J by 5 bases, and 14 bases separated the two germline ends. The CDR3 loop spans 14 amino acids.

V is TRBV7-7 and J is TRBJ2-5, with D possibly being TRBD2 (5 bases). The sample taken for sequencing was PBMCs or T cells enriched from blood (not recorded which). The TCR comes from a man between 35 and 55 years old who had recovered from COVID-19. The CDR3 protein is CASSSGNDGETQYF. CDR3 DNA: TGTGCCAGCAGCTCGGGGAACGATGGGGAGACCCAGTACTTC.